The next 32 T cell receptor beta chains were all read from a single sample in a study of T cells in Graves' hyperthyroidism and ophthalmopathy. RNA transcripts were the template for amplifying TCR beta CDR3 regions. During a first-round RT-PCR of the TCR CDR3, the HTBI primer set was used. MiXCR, applied by TCRdb to the multiplex PCR reads, yields one record per CDR3 protein. The table shows 300,000 to 400,000 distinct CDR3 sequences, with approximately 15% occurring only once. The sample consisted of blood. These receptors all come from a young woman with Graves' hyperthyroidism.

This clonotype has at least ten counts. The genes are TRBV6-1 and TRBJ2-2; D might be TRBD1 or TRBD2, each matching 5 bases. Germline CDR1 MNHNS, CDR2 SASEGT. The CDR3 spans 12 residues. V lost 5 bases, J lost 6 bases, and 7 bases lay in between. The CDR3 loop reads CASSWGSGELFF. The CDR3, as DNA: TGTGCCAGCAGTTGGGGGTCCGGGGAGCTGTTTTTT.

There are a few counts of this clonotype. This chain uses TRBV4-2 with TRBJ1-3; no clear D gene. V was shortened by 4 bases and J by 0 bases, with 10 bases between the two germline ends. Germline CDR1 reads LGHNA; CDR2 reads YNFKEQ. CDR3 size: 15 residues. The CDR3 DNA sequence: TGTGCCAGCAGCCGTCTGGGCGACTCTGGAAACACCATATATTTT. The encoded protein is CASSRLGDSGNTIYF.

This clonotype was seen ten or more times. J is TRBJ2-7 and V is TRBV11-2, with TRBD1 matching 7 bases. V was clipped by 5 bases and J by 0 bases; unmatched bases: 7. CDR1 is SGHAT, CDR2 FQNNGV, per germline. This CDR3 has 15 amino acids. CDR3 nucleotide sequence: TGTGCCAGCAGCCCCCCCGGGACAGTCTCCTACGAGCAGTACTTC. Protein sequence: CASSPPGTVSYEQYF.

This clonotype was observed at least ten times. V usage is TRBV10-1 and J usage is TRBJ2-3; no clear D. The CDR3 sequence is 16 residues long. Germline V gene sequence: CDR1 WNHNN, CDR2 SYGVQD (reference sequence). V dropped 3 bases and J dropped 3 bases, with 16 bases sitting between them. The CDR3 here is CASSERATDGTDTQYF. The CDR3 DNA sequence: TGCGCCAGCAGTGAAAGGGCAACCGACGGGACAGATACGCAGTATTTT.

This clonotype showed up many times. This sequence joins TRBV2 and TRBJ1-1, with TRBD1 as a possible D gene (5 bases). Trimming removed 4 bases from V and 0 bases from J, with 12 bases in between. From germline, CDR1 is SNHLY and CDR2 FYNNEI. The CDR3 is 15 residues long. The CDR3 reads CASSAGFRVNTEAFF. The CDR3 region has the DNA TGTGCCAGCAGTGCAGGGTTTCGGGTGAACACTGAAGCTTTCTTT.

The V call is TRBV20-1, the J call TRBJ1-5; 10 positions match TRBD1. Germline-derived CDR1 and CDR2 are DFQATT and SNEGSKA (reference sequence). V was pared by 3 bases and J by 7 bases, with 9 bases of the junction left unmatched. The CDR3 consists of 15 residues. The CDR3 here is CSASLGGTGAQPQHF. The DNA of the CDR3 is TGCAGTGCTAGCCTTGGCGGGACAGGGGCCCAGCCCCAGCATTTT.

The chain is built from TRBV4-3 and TRBJ2-5; D is possibly TRBD1 or TRBD2 (5 bases each). Trimming pared 4 bases from V and 1 base from J, leaving 10 bases between. CDR1 is LGHNA and CDR2 is YSLEER in the germline V gene. This CDR3 region has 14 residues. For the CDR3, the DNA is TGCGCCAGCAGCCTCGGGGACGGCCAAGAGACCCAGTACTTC. It translates to CASSLGDGQETQYF.

This chain joins TRBV14 and TRBJ1-2, with D perhaps TRBD1 (6 bases). Germline CDR1 is SGHDN and CDR2 is FVKESK. The V gene lost 0 bases and the J gene lost 10 bases, with 12 bases spanning the gap. There are 13 residues in the CDR3. The DNA of the CDR3 is TGTGCCAGCAGCCAAGATCAGGGACATGACTACACCTTC. Protein sequence: CASSQDQGHDYTF.

The gene calls are TRBV7-3 and TRBJ1-2; possibly TRBD1 for D (5 bases). This CDR3 contains 14 residues. Per germline, CDR1 SGHTA and CDR2 FQGTGA. Trimming stripped 5 bases from V and 4 bases from J, with 14 bases between. CDR3 nucleotide sequence: TGTGCCAGCAGCCCCTATGTCGGGGGCTATGGCTACACCTTC. This translates into CASSPYVGGYGYTF.

This clonotype occurred a few times. The CDR3 coding sequence is TGTGCCAGCAGTTACACAGACAACGAGCAGTACTTC. Translation gives CASSYTDNEQYF. The chain recombines TRBV6-2 or TRBV6-3 with TRBJ2-7; D gene unclear. V dropped 2 bases and J dropped 5 bases, with 7 bases sitting between them. The germline V gene encodes CDR1 MNHEY and CDR2 SVGEGT. This CDR3 is built from 12 residues.

At least ten counts were recorded for this clonotype. J is TRBJ1-1 and V is TRBV11-1; tentative D call: TRBD1 (5 bases). CDR1 SGHAT and CDR2 FQDESV come from the germline V gene (reference sequence). The length of the CDR3 is 15 residues. Trimming took 5 bases from V and 4 from J, leaving 17 bases between them. The CDR3 spells CASSQDTVFGTEAFF. CDR3 nucleotides: TGTGCCAGCAGCCAGGACACTGTTTTCGGCACTGAAGCTTTCTTT.

This clonotype showed up just a few times. J is TRBJ2-1 and V is TRBV2; D gene uncertain. The germline CDR1 and CDR2 sequences are SNHLY and FYNNEI. V lost 7 bases and J 6 bases, leaving 10 bases between the germline ends. CDR3 length equals 12 residues. CDR3 DNA sequence: TGTGCCAGCATTTCCGGACCCAATGAGCAGTTCTTC. It specifies CASISGPNEQFF.

This clonotype was detected a few times. The chain recombines TRBV6-5 with TRBJ1-5; 7 bases agree with TRBD1. The CDR3 is made up of 13 amino acids. The V segment lost 8 bases and the J segment 7 bases; nucleotides outside the gene matches: 8. The germline V gene has CDR1 MNHEY and CDR2 SVGAGI. The CDR3, as DNA: TGTGCCAGCGGTTCAGGGGGAACGCAGCCCCAGCATTTT. Amino acid sequence: CASGSGGTQPQHF.

Ten or more counts support this clonotype. The CDR3 region has the DNA TGTGCCAGCAGTTACTCGAGTCGGGGAGGGCCGCGTGAGCAGTTCTTC. Its protein product is CASSYSSRGGPREQFF. The chain carries TRBV6-5 and TRBJ2-1, with 7 positions matching TRBD2. Germline loops: CDR1 MNHEY, CDR2 SVGAGI. V shed 0 bases and J 9 bases; nucleotides not matched to a gene: 11. The CDR3 is 16 amino acids.

This clonotype has ten or more counts. This rearrangement joins TRBV11-1 to TRBJ1-1, with a possible D match to TRBD1 (5 bases). The ends were cut back, 3 bases at V and 1 base at J, with 6 bases in the middle. The CDR3 spans 13 residues. Looked up from germline, CDR1 is SGHAT and CDR2 is FQDESV (reference sequence). The CDR3 nucleotides read TGTGCCAGCAGCTTCACAGGGAACACTGAAGCTTTCTTT. This sequence encodes CASSFTGNTEAFF.

The table lists this clonotype with a few counts. This sequence joins TRBV2 and TRBJ2-3, with D unresolved. This CDR3 has 13 amino acids. V lost 3 bases and J 4 bases, leaving 8 bases between the germline ends. Germline V gives CDR1 SNHLY, CDR2 FYNNEI. The CDR3 coding sequence is TGTGCCAGCAGTGAGACTCAGGCAGATACGCAGTATTTT. It codes for CASSETQADTQYF.

This rearrangement joins TRBV4-2 to TRBJ2-1; a possible D gene is TRBD2 (5 bases). This CDR3 contains 13 residues. Deletions cut 3 bases from V and 8 bases from J, with 11 bases between. The germline V gene has CDR1 LGHNA and CDR2 YNFKEQ. CDR3 sequence reads: CASSQQVSDEQFF. As DNA, the CDR3 is TGTGCCAGCAGCCAGCAAGTTAGCGATGAGCAGTTCTTC.

J is TRBJ1-6 and V is TRBV11-2, with TRBD1 matching over 8 bases. The CDR3 contains 15 residues. With 2 bases clipped from V and 10 bases from J, the junction kept 7 bases outside the gene matches. From germline, CDR1 is SGHAT and CDR2 FQNNGV. The CDR3 DNA sequence: TGTGCCAGCAGCTTAACACAGGGGGGCGGGTCACCCCTCCACTTT. Translation: CASSLTQGGGSPLHF.

The chain carries TRBV6-4 and TRBJ2-2, with D perhaps TRBD2 (5 bases). The CDR3 sequence is 14 residues long. The germline gives CDR1 MRHNA, CDR2 SNTAGT. V lost 6 bases and J lost 5, with 13 bases in between. For the CDR3, the DNA is TGTGCCAGCAGCCGGCAGGAGGATACCGGGGAGCTGTTTTTT. As protein: CASSRQEDTGELFF.

Of note for this clonotype: At one end, the junction sequence differs from germline, possibly due to a read error. The chain uses TRBV7-9 and TRBJ2-3, with D tentatively TRBD1 (5 bases). CDR3 length: 15 residues. In germline, CDR1 is SEHNR, CDR2 FQNEAQ (reference sequence). CDR3 residues: CASRVGHQVRDTQYF. The CDR3, as DNA: TGCGCCAGCAGAGTAGGACACCAGGTTAGAGATACGCAGTATTTT.

A few counts support this clonotype. This chain connects TRBV5-1 to TRBJ2-5; 7 nucleotides agree with TRBD1. The CDR3 has 14 amino acids. Germline V lookup: CDR1 SGHRS, CDR2 YFSETQ. J gave up 2 bases and V 4 bases, and 5 bases lay outside the gene matches. The CDR3, as DNA: TGCGCCAGCAGCGGGGGACAGACACAAGAGACCCAGTACTTC. Encoded protein: CASSGGQTQETQYF.

This clonotype was recorded at least ten times. This sequence joins TRBV29-1 and TRBJ2-3, with D unresolved. In germline, CDR1 is SQVTM, CDR2 ANQGSEA. V was cut by 3 bases and J by 4 bases, with 8 bases left in between. This CDR3 comprises 12 residues. The CDR3 nucleotides read TGCAGCGTTGAGAACTTGGCAGATACGCAGTATTTT. Residues: CSVENLADTQYF.

This clonotype came up many times. The chain links TRBV28 to TRBJ2-2; 10 bases agree with TRBD1. V trimming: 5 bases; J trimming: 5 bases; junction bases outside the gene matches: 5. Germline CDR1 and CDR2: MDHEN and SYDVKM. The CDR3 has 15 residues. DNA of the CDR3: TGTGCCAGCAGTGTTGGGGGACAGGGGACCGGGGAGCTGTTTTTT. Amino acid sequence: CASSVGGQGTGELFF.

For this clonotype: At one end the junction does not follow the germline gene, possibly because of a read error. The chain combines TRBV15 with TRBJ1-2, with D uncertain. CDR1 is LNHNV and CDR2 is YYDKDF in the germline V gene (reference sequence). The CDR3 loop spans 13 amino acids. In nucleotides, the CDR3 is TGTGTCACCAGCAGAGATAAGAATGGCGGCTACACCTTC. Its translation is CVTSRDKNGGYTF.

This clonotype was counted at least ten times. This chain connects TRBV7-9 to TRBJ2-3; 7 bases are shared with TRBD1. V shed 3 bases, J shed 3 bases, and the junction held 9 bases outside the gene matches. Germline V CDR1 and CDR2: SEHNR, FQNEAQ (reference sequence). The CDR3 length is 16 residues. CDR3 nucleotides: TGTGCCAGCAGCTTGCAGTTCGACAGGGTAACAGATACGCAGTATTTT. Its translation is CASSLQFDRVTDTQYF. Full variable domain (remainder filled in from reference TRBV7-9 and TRBJ2-3): DTGVSQNPRHKITKRGQNVTFRCDPISEHNRLYWYRQTLGQGPEFLTYFQNEAQLEKSRLLSDRFSAERPKGSFSTLEIQRTEQGDSAMYLCASSLQFDRVTDTQYFGPGTRLTVL.

The V call is TRBV6-1, the J call TRBJ2-5, with TRBD2 matching 7 bases. The V and J ends lost 6 bases and 5 bases, in that order; junction bases with no gene match: 9. This CDR3 is 14 amino acids long. Germline CDR1 reads MNHNS; CDR2 reads SASEGT. CDR3 amino acids: CASSETLLAETQYF. CDR3 DNA sequence: TGTGCCAGCAGCGAAACGTTACTAGCGGAGACCCAGTACTTC.

There are a few counts of this clonotype. The chain couples TRBV2 to TRBJ2-2, with TRBD2 as a possible D gene (6 bases). Germline V gene sequence: CDR1 SNHLY, CDR2 FYNNEI. The CDR3 loop spans 14 amino acids. Trimming cost V 6 bases and J 7 bases, with 15 bases left between them. The CDR3 region is CASREQRVDGELFF. The CDR3 DNA reads TGTGCCAGCAGAGAACAGCGGGTGGACGGGGAGCTGTTTTTT.

The CDR3 DNA is TGTGCCAGCACCGCCGCCACGGGGGGCGTTGGCTACACCTTC. This codes for CASTAATGGVGYTF. This chain joins TRBV6-2 or TRBV6-3 and TRBJ1-2, with TRBD1 as a possible D gene (6 bases). Trimming took off 7 bases at V and 7 bases at J, with 19 bases between the two ends. This CDR3 comprises 14 residues. Germline V gene sequence: CDR1 MNHEY, CDR2 SVGEGT.

This clonotype turned up a few times. The chain has TRBV7-8 and TRBJ1-2; D unresolved. The CDR3 runs 13 residues. Germline V lookup: CDR1 SGHVS, CDR2 FQNEAQ. V was cut by 6 bases and J by 8 bases, with 16 bases left in between. The CDR3, as DNA: TGTGCCAGCAGTCACGGACCACTCGGAGGCTACACCTTC. It encodes CASSHGPLGGYTF.

A single count supports this clonotype. The chain is built from TRBV5-5 and TRBJ1-2; D unresolved. The V end lost 9 bases, the J end lost 4 bases, and 31 bases lay between the germline ends. Looked up from germline, CDR1 is SGHKS and CDR2 is YYEKEE (reference sequence). The CDR3 is made up of 18 amino acids. The CDR3 is CATNLLRRNGRGFYGYTF. CDR3 bases: TGTGCCACCAACCTTCTACGCAGGAACGGACGTGGATTCTATGGCTACACCTTC.

This clonotype was counted ten times or more. V and J are TRBV19 and TRBJ2-5; 10 bases are shared with TRBD2. V dropped 3 bases and J dropped 5; count of bases not matched to a gene: 0. The length of the CDR3 is 13 residues. Germline assignment: CDR1 LNHDA and CDR2 SQIVND (reference sequence). The CDR3 region is CASSISGRETQYF. The CDR3 coding sequence is TGTGCCAGTAGTATTAGCGGGAGGGAGACCCAGTACTTC.

This clonotype was counted many times. This chain connects TRBV20-1 to TRBJ2-7, with D perhaps TRBD2 (6 bases). The CDR3 length is 13 residues. Between the trimmed V and J ends, which lost 0 bases and 5 bases, there was a span of 11 bases. Germline V gives CDR1 DFQATT, CDR2 SNEGSKA (reference sequence). This chain's CDR3 is CSARETGVHEQYF. The CDR3, as DNA: TGCAGTGCTAGAGAAACGGGAGTCCACGAGCAGTACTTC.